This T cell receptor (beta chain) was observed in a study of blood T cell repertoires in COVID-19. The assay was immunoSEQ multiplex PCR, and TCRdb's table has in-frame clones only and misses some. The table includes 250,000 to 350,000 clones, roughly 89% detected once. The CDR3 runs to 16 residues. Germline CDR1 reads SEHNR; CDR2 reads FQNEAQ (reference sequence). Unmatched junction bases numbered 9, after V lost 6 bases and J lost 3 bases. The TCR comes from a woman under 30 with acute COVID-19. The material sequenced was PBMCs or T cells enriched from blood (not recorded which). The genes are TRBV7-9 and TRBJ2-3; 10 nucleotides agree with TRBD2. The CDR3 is CASRLSQREGTDTQYF. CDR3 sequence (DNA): TGTGCCAGCAGGCTGAGCCAGCGGGAGGGAACAGATACGCAGTATTTT.